This T cell receptor (delta chain) was identified in a study of γδ T cells in repeated Plasmodium falciparum infection. Study results and caveats: Vdelta2-negative gammadelta repertoires appeared less diverse and less shared in Malian than Australian children.

TCRdb reprocessed the multiplex PCR reads using CATT. Of 45,000 to 60,000 delta-chain clones in the sample, roughly 1.9% were seen once. This CDR3 contains 17 residues. The V and J ends lost 2 bases and 0 bases respectively, with 16 bases between them. Germline CDR1 TSWWSYY, CDR2 QGS. With regard to this clone: Antigen specificity is unknown. TCRdb assigns this DNA the protein of a much larger clone, which departs from its translation at residue 6; this likely reflects a read error, and the protein shown comes from translating the DNA.

Gammadelta T cells were flow-sorted from PBMC into Vgamma9/Vdelta2+ and Vdelta2-negative populations for bulk analysis. The TCR comes from a pool of human donors (malaria-infected and uninfected, not separated). The chain has TRDV1 and TRDJ1; possibly TRDD2 for D (5 bases). The J gene was not available in TCRdb and was assigned here by matching the DNA to germline segments. Sample: gamma-delta T cells from blood. The CDR3 DNA reads as TGTGCTCTTGGGGAAGATTTTCCTCCCGAATACACCGATAAACTCATCTTT. This codes for CALGEDFPPEYTDKLIF.